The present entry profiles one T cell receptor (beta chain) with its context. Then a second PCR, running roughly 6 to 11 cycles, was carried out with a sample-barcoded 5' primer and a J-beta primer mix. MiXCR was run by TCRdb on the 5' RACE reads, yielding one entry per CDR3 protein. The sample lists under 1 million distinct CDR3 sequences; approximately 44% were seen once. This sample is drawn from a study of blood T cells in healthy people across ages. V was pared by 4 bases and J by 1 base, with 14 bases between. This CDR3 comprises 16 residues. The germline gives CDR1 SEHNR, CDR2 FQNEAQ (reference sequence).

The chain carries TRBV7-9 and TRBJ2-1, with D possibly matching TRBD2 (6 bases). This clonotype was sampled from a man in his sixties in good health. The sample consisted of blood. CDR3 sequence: CASSSRGGASYNEQFF. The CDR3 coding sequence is TGTGCCAGCAGCTCTAGGGGCGGGGCGTCCTACAATGAGCAGTTCTTC.